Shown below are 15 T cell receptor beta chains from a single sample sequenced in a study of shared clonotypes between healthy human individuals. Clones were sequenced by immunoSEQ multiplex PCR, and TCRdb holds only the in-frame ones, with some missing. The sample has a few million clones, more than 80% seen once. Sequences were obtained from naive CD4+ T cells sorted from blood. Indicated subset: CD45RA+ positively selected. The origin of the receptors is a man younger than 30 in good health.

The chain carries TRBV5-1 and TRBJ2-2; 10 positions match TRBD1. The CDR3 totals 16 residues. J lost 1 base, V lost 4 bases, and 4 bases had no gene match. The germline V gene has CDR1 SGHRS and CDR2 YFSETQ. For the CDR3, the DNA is TGCGCCAGCAGCGCCCGGGACAGGGGGAACACCGGGGAGCTGTTTTTT. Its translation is CASSARDRGNTGELFF.

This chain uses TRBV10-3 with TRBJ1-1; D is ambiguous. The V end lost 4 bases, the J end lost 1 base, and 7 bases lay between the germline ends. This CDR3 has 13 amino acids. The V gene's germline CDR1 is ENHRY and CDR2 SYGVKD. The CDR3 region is CAISGVQNTEAFF. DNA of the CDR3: TGTGCCATCAGTGGGGTCCAGAACACTGAAGCTTTCTTT.

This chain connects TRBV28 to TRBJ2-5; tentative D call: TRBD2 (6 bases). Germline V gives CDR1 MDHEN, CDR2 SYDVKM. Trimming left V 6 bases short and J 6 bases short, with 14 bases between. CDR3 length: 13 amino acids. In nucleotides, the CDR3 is TGTGCCAGCAGCCCTGCCGGGGGAAAGACCCAGTACTTC. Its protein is CASSPAGGKTQYF.

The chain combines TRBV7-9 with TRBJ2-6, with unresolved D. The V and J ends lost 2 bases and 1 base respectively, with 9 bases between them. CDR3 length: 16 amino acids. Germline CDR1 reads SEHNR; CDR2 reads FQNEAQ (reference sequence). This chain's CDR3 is CASSLSVPSGANVLTF. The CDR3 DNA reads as TGTGCCAGCAGCTTATCGGTTCCGTCTGGGGCCAACGTCCTGACTTTC.

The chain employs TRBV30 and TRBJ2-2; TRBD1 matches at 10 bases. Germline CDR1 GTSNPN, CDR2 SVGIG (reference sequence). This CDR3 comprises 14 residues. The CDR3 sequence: CARATGGNPGELFF. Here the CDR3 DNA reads TGTGCTCGGGCGACAGGGGGCAATCCCGGGGAGCTGTTTTTT.

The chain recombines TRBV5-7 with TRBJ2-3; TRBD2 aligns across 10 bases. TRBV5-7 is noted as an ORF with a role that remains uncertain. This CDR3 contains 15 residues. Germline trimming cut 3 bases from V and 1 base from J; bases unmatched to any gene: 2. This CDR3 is CASSWTSGRTDTQYF. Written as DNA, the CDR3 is TGTGCCAGCAGCTGGACTAGCGGTCGCACAGATACGCAGTATTTT.

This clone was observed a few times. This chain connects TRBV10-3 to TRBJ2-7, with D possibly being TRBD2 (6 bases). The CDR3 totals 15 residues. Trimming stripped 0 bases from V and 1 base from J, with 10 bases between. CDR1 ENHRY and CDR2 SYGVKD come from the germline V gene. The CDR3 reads CAISESGSGSYEQYF. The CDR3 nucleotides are TGTGCCATCAGTGAGTCAGGAAGCGGGTCCTACGAGCAGTACTTC.

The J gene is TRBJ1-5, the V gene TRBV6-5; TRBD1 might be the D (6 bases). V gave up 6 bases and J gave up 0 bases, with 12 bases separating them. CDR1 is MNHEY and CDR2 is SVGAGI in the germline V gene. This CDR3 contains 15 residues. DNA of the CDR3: TGTGCCAGCAGGAGACAGGCCCATAGCAATCAGCCCCAGCATTTT. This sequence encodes CASRRQAHSNQPQHF.

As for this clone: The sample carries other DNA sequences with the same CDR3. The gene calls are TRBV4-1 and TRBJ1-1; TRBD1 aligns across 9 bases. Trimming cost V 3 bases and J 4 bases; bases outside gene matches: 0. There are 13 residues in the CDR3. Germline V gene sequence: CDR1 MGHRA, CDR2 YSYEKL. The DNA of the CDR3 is TGCGCCAGCAGCCAGGACAGGGGCACTGAAGCTTTCTTT. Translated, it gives CASSQDRGTEAFF.

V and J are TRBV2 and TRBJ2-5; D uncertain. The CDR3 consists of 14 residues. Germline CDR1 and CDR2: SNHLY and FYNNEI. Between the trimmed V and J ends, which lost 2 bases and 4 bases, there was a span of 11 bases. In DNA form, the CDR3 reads TGTGCCAGCAGTGAAACGGGTCGACCAGAGACCCAGTACTTC. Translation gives CASSETGRPETQYF.

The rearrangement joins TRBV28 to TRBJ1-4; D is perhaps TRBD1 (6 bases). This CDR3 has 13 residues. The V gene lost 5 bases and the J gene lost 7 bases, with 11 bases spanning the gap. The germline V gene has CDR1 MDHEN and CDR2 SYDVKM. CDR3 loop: CASSLQGPEKLFF. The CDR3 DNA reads TGTGCCAGCAGTCTCCAGGGGCCTGAAAAACTGTTTTTT.

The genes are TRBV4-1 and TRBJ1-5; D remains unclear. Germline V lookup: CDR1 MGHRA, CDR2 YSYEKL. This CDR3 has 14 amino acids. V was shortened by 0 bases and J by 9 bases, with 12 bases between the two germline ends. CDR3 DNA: TGCGCCAGCAGCCAAGACGGAGGCTCTTGGCCCCAGCATTTT. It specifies CASSQDGGSWPQHF.

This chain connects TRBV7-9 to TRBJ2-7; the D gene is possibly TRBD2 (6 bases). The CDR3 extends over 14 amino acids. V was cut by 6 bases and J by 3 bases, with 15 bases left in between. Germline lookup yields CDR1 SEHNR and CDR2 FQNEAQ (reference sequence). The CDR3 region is CASRPFSGSYEQYF. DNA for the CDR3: TGTGCCAGCAGACCCTTTAGCGGTAGCTACGAGCAGTACTTC. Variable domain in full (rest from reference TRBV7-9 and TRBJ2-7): DTGVSQNPRHKITKRGQNVTFRCDPISEHNRLYWYRQTLGQGPEFLTYFQNEAQLEKSRLLSDRFSAERPKGSFSTLEIQRTEQGDSAMYLCASRPFSGSYEQYFGPGTRLTVT.

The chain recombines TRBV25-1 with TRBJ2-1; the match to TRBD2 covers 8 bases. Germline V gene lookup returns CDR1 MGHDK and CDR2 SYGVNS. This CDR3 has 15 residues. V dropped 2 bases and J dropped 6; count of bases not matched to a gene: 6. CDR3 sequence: CASSEGGLGINEQFF. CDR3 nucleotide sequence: TGTGCCAGCAGTGAAGGGGGACTAGGGATCAATGAGCAGTTCTTC.

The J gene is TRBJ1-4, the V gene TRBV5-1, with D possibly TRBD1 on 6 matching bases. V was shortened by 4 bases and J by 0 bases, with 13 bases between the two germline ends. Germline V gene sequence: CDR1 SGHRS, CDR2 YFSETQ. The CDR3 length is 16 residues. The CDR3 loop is CASSLGGMATNEKLFF. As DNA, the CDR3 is TGCGCCAGCAGCCTAGGGGGGATGGCAACTAATGAAAAACTGTTTTTT.